The rows below give T cell receptor beta chains drawn from one sample of a study of blood T cell repertoires in COVID-19. Assay used: immunoSEQ multiplex PCR; TCRdb lists only in-frame clones, some missing. The sample consists of around 220,000 clones, about 85% of them appearing once. Sequenced sample: peripheral blood. The receptors shown here come from a man under 40 with active or convalescent COVID-19. CDR3s include the opening cysteine and the closing phenylalanine or tryptophan. The order of the fields is J gene, D gene, V gene, CDR3 protein. The D gene is left open where the match is weak.

TRBJ2-7	TRBD2	TRBV28	CASSLFRRTSGSAYEQYF
TRBJ1-6	TRBD1	TRBV2	CARGQGARDSPLHF
TRBJ1-6	NA	TRBV12-3/TRBV12-4	CASSKNSPLHF
TRBJ1-5	NA	TRBV18	CASSPGQTFYSNQPQHF
TRBJ1-5	NA	TRBV6-2/TRBV6-3	CASSYSRGGQIGQPQHF
TRBJ2-1	TRBD1	TRBV7-2	CASRPPGQLHEQFF
TRBJ2-1	TRBD2	TRBV5-1	CASSLARGVYNEQFF
TRBJ1-5	NA	TRBV30	CAWDTGSNQPQHF
TRBJ2-6	NA	TRBV6-5	CASRPGGSGANVLTF
TRBJ1-2	NA	TRBV28	CASSTGYGYTF
TRBJ2-1	NA	TRBV24-1	CATSETAGQYNEQFF
TRBJ1-1	TRBD1	TRBV18	CASSPGQRNTEAFF
TRBJ1-2	TRBD1	TRBV30	CAWDRESMSGYTF
TRBJ2-6	NA	TRBV7-2	CASSLRGAGPNVLTF
TRBJ2-1	NA	TRBV6-5	CASSSLVSSYNEQFF
TRBJ2-6	NA	TRBV15	CATSGPPSGANVLTF
TRBJ2-4	NA	TRBV7-9	CASSFRVGNIQYF
TRBJ2-7	TRBD1	TRBV7-8	CASSLETGDTYEQYF
TRBJ2-7	TRBD2	TRBV28	CASSIGTSGRSEQYF
TRBJ1-2	TRBD1	TRBV23-1	CASSQPGQVSFNYGYTF
TRBJ1-2	NA	TRBV10-3	CAISDPNRGYDTF
TRBJ1-1	TRBD1	TRBV25-1	CASVPPGQPNTEAFF
TRBJ2-7	TRBD2	TRBV6-2/TRBV6-3	CASSPASGRAHEQYF
TRBJ2-5	NA	TRBV19	CASSIRGRETQYF
TRBJ2-7	NA	TRBV7-9	CASSPSGAGRLYEQYF
TRBJ2-1	NA	TRBV10-2	CASSNVGGIVGEQFF
TRBJ2-1	TRBD2	TRBV18	CASSPELAGGWSEQFF
TRBJ1-1	NA	TRBV5-1	CASSYYRVGGAEAFF
TRBJ1-1	NA	TRBV7-9	CASSYTMNTEAFF
TRBJ1-6	TRBD1	TRBV9	CASSGDRDSPLHF
TRBJ1-4	NA	TRBV30	CAWSSGGGRKLFF
TRBJ2-7	TRBD2	TRBV4-2	CASSQELAGANEQYF
TRBJ2-1	TRBD2	TRBV18	CASSPPGLAPANEQFF
TRBJ2-3	NA	TRBV5-1	CASRERSTDTQYF
TRBJ2-3	TRBD2	TRBV24-1	CATSDPGLAGGPETQYF
TRBJ1-1	NA	TRBV3-1/TRBV3-2	CASSQGGHSKGAFF
TRBJ1-1	NA	TRBV10-3	CAISESGKGDTEAFF
TRBJ1-1	NA	TRBV6-5	CASHRSTEAFF
TRBJ2-6	NA	TRBV30	CAWSVRGIASGANVLTF
TRBJ2-3	TRBD2	TRBV18	CASLTSRRDTQYF
TRBJ2-7	NA	TRBV29-1	CSVEAGYEQYF
TRBJ2-7	TRBD1	TRBV7-9	CASSSTDRVSIYEQYF
TRBJ2-3	NA	TRBV20-1	CSASWRATDTQYF
TRBJ1-1	NA	TRBV24-1	CATSDPTGKAFF
TRBJ2-7	NA	TRBV5-5	CASSLWVGVSYEQYF
TRBJ1-5	NA	TRBV11-3	CASSLGQNQPQHF
TRBJ2-1	NA	TRBV4-1	CASSQVPRSSYNEQFF
TRBJ1-2	NA	TRBV19	CASSISETASDYGYTF
TRBJ2-2	TRBD2	TRBV4-2	CASRPGLAGGQTGELFF